This record concerns one T cell receptor (beta chain) sequence. It has no known antigen specificity. Per-base quality was not reported, and no clone a single base away is much larger than it. The High Capacity cDNA Reverse Transcription Kit was used to reverse transcribe all of the isolated RNA, meaning that expressed TCRB transcripts were what got sequenced. Deep immunoSEQ sequencing was performed on naive, central memory and regulatory T cell samples, with an average of roughly 4 million total reads per sample. Sorted cells were lysed in RLT buffer, and RNA was extracted using DNase-treated RNeasy Micro or Mini kits according to cell number. To prevent cross-contamination, every cell subset was processed on its own, while patient and healthy donor samples were processed together. Using the immunoSEQ multiplex PCR, TCRB sequences were amplified from cDNA into 87-bp fragments spanning the CDR3 region. Amplicons were sequenced on the Illumina HiSeq platform. As for the authors' bioinformatics: Synthetic template baselines were used to correct PCR bias computationally, reads within Hamming distance 2 were collapsed, and singletons that could not be merged were discarded. Reads were aligned against IMGT to assign V, D and J genes, CDR3 length and insertions or deletions at six rearrangement sites. Within each subset, clonotype counts were normalized to sorted cell number, and only after that were true diversity and Gini coefficients computed with the tcR R package. The overlap coefficient, calculated on TCRB nucleotide sequences, was used to quantify repertoire sharing. Out-of-frame TCRB sequences from naive cells were analyzed as a proxy for the pre-selection repertoire. TCRdb mirrors the immuneACCESS table, restricted to in-frame sequences. Some clones are absent from its copies; in checked studies, under half trace to an unresolved V gene, and the reason for the others is unknown. From that table come the V and J calls and clone size; the DNA was used to work out D and trimming. The sample data list around 330,000 clones, and approximately 9.9% of these were observed just once. Roughly 0.016% of the sample goes to the ten largest clones.

The data originate from a study of beta chain features in type 1 diabetes (dated by TCRdb to the late 2010s). For the wider study: Mean age, gender distribution, total cell number and subset yield were not different between patients and healthy donors. A total of some 110 million sorted cells were examined across all samples, and the number of cells per subset was strongly correlated with RNA yield. The study compared TCRB repertoires of sorted circulating CD4+ T cell subsets between recently diagnosed type 1 diabetes patients and matched healthy donors. Regulatory and stem cell-like memory subsets were obtained from only 8 patients and roughly 8 healthy donors, while naive and central memory subsets were obtained from all 30 or so donors. The study at large found these results: Because small numbers of individuals were included in the HLA sub-analyses, any influence of HLA type on TCRB rearrangement was left unresolved. Sequencing cDNA rather than genomic DNA could over-represent highly expressing activated cells, although activation and CD3 levels did not differ between groups. At VDJ recombination sites, type 1 diabetes patients had fewer insertions and more deleted nucleotides, which implies abnormalities in thymic rearrangement. PCR may preferentially amplify shorter templates, but because patient and control samples were amplified and corrected together, any resulting skew would affect both groups equally. In all four CD4+ subsets, TCRB CDR3 length was moderately but significantly shorter in type 1 diabetes patients. Naive, central memory and regulatory TCRB repertoires appeared to be more alike among patients than among healthy donors.

Each donor gave one peripheral blood draw, averaging approximately 0.12 L, which was collected into heparinised tubes. Naive, central memory, regulatory and stem cell-like memory CD4+ T cells were sorted on a BD FACSAria II using a panel including CD45RO, CCR7, CD25, CD127, CD95 and CD27. A purity above 98% was achieved for all sorted populations. PBMCs were separated immediately by Lymphoprep density gradient centrifugation and were stained directly, without being cultured. Samples were stained and sorted in pairs, with one healthy donor and one patient per experiment, so that batch effects were minimized. This clonotype was obtained from a woman in her twenties or thirties in good health. Sequencing was done on a sample of naive CD4+ T cells from blood. The cell subset or site label for this specimen denotes: true naive CD4+ T cells.

The CDR3 here reads CAWSPGQGASETQYF. The nucleotides read TGTGCCTGGAGCCCGGGACAGGGGGCTTCAGAGACCCAGTACTTC. The chain joins TRBV30 to TRBJ2-5; TRBD1 lines up with 12 middle nucleotides. The germline V gene (reference sequence) gives CDR1 as GTSNPN and CDR2 as SVGIG. Including cysteine and phenylalanine, the CDR3 has 15 amino acids. Of all the DNA, just the CDR3 is kept, 45 bases in frame from base 1. Here V drops 3 bases and J drops 4 bases, and the junction holds 6 bases not matched to any gene.